The 28 T cell receptor beta chains below all came from one sample that was sequenced in a study of blood T cell repertoires in COVID-19. This table comes from immunoSEQ multiplex PCR, and its TCRdb copy is limited to in-frame clones, with some not included. The data show some 73,000 clones, more than 65% seen once. Sequenced input: peripheral blood. The receptor set was obtained from a human donor in a cohort sampled during active COVID-19.

This clone was detected a few times. The V gene is TRBV28, the J gene TRBJ1-1; D is undetermined. Germline V gives CDR1 MDHEN, CDR2 SYDVKM. The CDR3 runs to 13 residues. The V end lost 3 bases, the J end lost 5 bases, and 10 bases lay between the germline ends. CDR3 nucleotides: TGTGCCAGCAGTTTGGCCGGGAGGACTGAAGCTTTCTTT. Its protein is CASSLAGRTEAFF.

V usage is TRBV10-3 and J usage is TRBJ2-5, with TRBD2 as a possible D gene (5 bases). Trimming removed 3 bases from V and 2 bases from J, with 13 bases in between. The CDR3 covers 15 residues. Germline values: CDR1 ENHRY, CDR2 SYGVKD. The CDR3 loop reads CAISESGGSQETQYF. CDR3 coding DNA: TGTGCCATCAGTGAAAGCGGCGGGTCACAAGAGACCCAGTACTTC.

The J gene is TRBJ1-1, the V gene TRBV7-6; a possible D gene is TRBD1 (5 bases). CDR1 is SGHVS and CDR2 is FNYEAQ in the germline V gene. The CDR3 loop spans 14 amino acids. V was trimmed by 1 base and J by 1 base, leaving 7 bases between them. The CDR3, as DNA: TGTGCCAGCAGCTTAGGGACACAGAACACTGAAGCTTTCTTT. Translation: CASSLGTQNTEAFF.

The rearrangement uses TRBV9 and TRBJ1-6, with D uncertain. CDR1 and CDR2 (germline): SGDLS, YYNGEE. There are 13 residues in the CDR3. V lost 4 bases to trimming and J lost 8 bases, with 10 bases between them. The CDR3, as DNA: TGTGCCAGCAGCTCCTCTATGGATTCACCCCTCCACTTT. Its protein is CASSSSMDSPLHF.

The chain recombines TRBV10-3 with TRBJ1-2; 8 nucleotides line up with TRBD1. The germline gives CDR1 ENHRY, CDR2 SYGVKD. This CDR3 is 11 amino acids long. V was pared by 10 bases and J by 10 bases, with 8 bases of the junction left unmatched. DNA of the CDR3: TGTGCCACCCAGGGACAGGCTTCCTACACCTTC. Translation: CATQGQASYTF.

This clone was seen at least ten times. The chain is built from TRBV6-2 or TRBV6-3 and TRBJ1-5; 9 bases line up with TRBD1. Germline values: CDR1 MNHEY, CDR2 SVGEGT. J was trimmed by 5 bases and V by 6 bases; bases with no gene match: 5. This CDR3 has 14 amino acids. CDR3 in amino acids: CASSRDRDYQPQHF. The CDR3 coding sequence is TGTGCCAGCAGCCGGGACAGGGACTATCAGCCCCAGCATTTT.

The chain has TRBV4-1 and TRBJ2-3; 7 nucleotides align to TRBD1. With V trimmed by 1 base and J by 8 bases, 9 bases remained unmatched. Germline CDR1 reads MGHRA; CDR2 reads YSYEKL. This CDR3 spans 15 amino acids. The CDR3, as DNA: TGCGCCAGCAGCCAAGTTCTAGGGGGCGAGGGTACGCAGTATTTT. Amino acid sequence: CASSQVLGGEGTQYF.

The V and J genes are TRBV27 and TRBJ2-2; 15 positions match TRBD2. CDR3 length equals 19 residues. V was clipped by 1 base and J by 0 bases; unmatched bases: 3. CDR1 and CDR2 from the germline V gene are MNHEY and SMNVEV (reference sequence). The CDR3 DNA reads TGTGCCAGCAGTTTATGGGGACTAGCGGGGGGCGCGAACACCGGGGAGCTGTTTTTT. Its protein is CASSLWGLAGGANTGELFF.

This rearrangement joins TRBV21-1 to TRBJ1-2; TRBD1, the table's D call, was not compared with the DNA. TRBV21-1 is designated a pseudogene. The CDR3 spans 11 residues. CDR3 sequence: CASSGQGALLF. The CDR3 DNA follows: TGTGCCAGCTCTGGACAGGGGGCACTCCTCTTC.

This chain connects TRBV7-6 to TRBJ2-2; TRBD2 matches at 8 bases. Germline CDR1 reads SGHVS; CDR2 reads FNYEAQ. The CDR3 runs to 15 residues. The V and J ends lost 4 bases and 6 bases, in that order; junction bases with no gene match: 7. The CDR3: CASSSLPGGAGELFF. For the CDR3, the DNA is TGTGCCAGCAGCTCGTTACCGGGGGGGGCCGGGGAGCTGTTTTTT.

The rearrangement links TRBV2 to TRBJ2-7; D may be TRBD2 (6 bases). CDR3 length: 17 amino acids. Germline CDR1 reads SNHLY; CDR2 reads FYNNEI. V was shortened by 8 bases and J by 2 bases, with 25 bases between the two germline ends. The CDR3 sequence: CASSLSRRVRIPYEQYF. The CDR3 DNA reads as TGTGCCAGCTCCCTTTCGCGGAGGGTCCGAATTCCCTACGAGCAGTACTTC.

V gene TRBV5-4 combines with J gene TRBJ2-1; TRBD2 is a possible D gene (6 bases). Germline CDR1 SGHNT, CDR2 YYREEE (reference sequence). The CDR3 length is 17 residues. Trimming stripped 1 base from V and 8 bases from J, with 22 bases between. CDR3 nucleotide sequence: TGTGCCAGCAGCTTGAGTCGTTGGGGCGGGGTTAATCATGAGCAGTTCTTC. Protein product: CASSLSRWGGVNHEQFF.

The V gene is TRBV19, the J gene TRBJ1-5; no clear D. This CDR3 is 14 amino acids long. Germline lookup yields CDR1 LNHDA and CDR2 SQIVND (reference sequence). Trimming removed 7 bases at V and 2 bases at J, with 12 bases between. CDR3: CASKEGQGNQPQHF. The CDR3 DNA sequence: TGTGCCAGTAAGGAGGGCCAGGGCAATCAGCCCCAGCATTTT.

The chain links TRBV6-2 or TRBV6-3 to TRBJ2-7, with TRBD2 as a possible D gene (7 bases). The CDR3 runs 16 residues. The V end was cut by 5 bases, the J end by 5 bases, with 22 bases between. Germline V gene data show CDR1 as MNHEY and CDR2 as SVGEGT. CDR3 sequence reads: CASSVGLRGTTDEQYF. CDR3 sequence (DNA): TGTGCCAGCAGTGTGGGCCTGAGGGGGACTACCGACGAGCAGTACTTC.

This sequence joins TRBV28 and TRBJ1-4; no clear D gene. The V gene lost 2 bases and the J gene lost 9 bases, with 7 bases spanning the gap. Germline V lookup: CDR1 MDHEN, CDR2 SYDVKM. This CDR3 comprises 12 residues. CDR3 region: CASSLVRQKLFF. The CDR3 DNA reads TGTGCCAGCAGTTTAGTGCGGCAAAAACTGTTTTTT.

The sample holds one count of this clone. The chain combines TRBV4-3 with TRBJ2-1; 11 bases fit TRBD2. The J segment lost 4 bases and the V segment lost 1 base, leaving 9 bases of the junction unmatched. Germline CDR1 reads LGHNA; CDR2 reads YSLEER. The CDR3 runs 18 residues. The CDR3 bases are TGCGCCAGCAGCCAAGTCTGGCTAGCGGGGGGTCCGTACAATGAGCAGTTCTTC. Its protein product is CASSQVWLAGGPYNEQFF.

This chain links TRBV6-2 or TRBV6-3 with TRBJ2-1; 8 bases line up with TRBD1. The CDR3 consists of 14 residues. V shed 2 bases, J shed 7 bases, and the junction held 4 bases outside the gene matches. The germline V gene has CDR1 MNHEY and CDR2 SVGEGT. CDR3 sequence (DNA): TGTGCCAGCAGTTACGACAGGGGCTGGAATGAGCAGTTCTTC. It translates to CASSYDRGWNEQFF.

The chain employs TRBV7-6 and TRBJ1-5; D unclear. Trimming shortened V by 4 bases and J by 1 base, and 11 bases separated the two germline ends. Looked up from germline, CDR1 is SGHVS and CDR2 is FNYEAQ. This CDR3 region has 15 residues. In DNA form, the CDR3 reads TGTGCCAGCAGCTCCCAGCCGGGAAGCAATCAGCCCCAGCATTTT. Its translation: CASSSQPGSNQPQHF.

This rearrangement joins TRBV24-1 to TRBJ2-3; 8 nucleotides line up with TRBD2. V gave up 7 bases and J gave up 0 bases; unmatched junction bases: 5. The CDR3 extends over 15 amino acids. Germline V gene sequence: CDR1 KGHDR, CDR2 SFDVKD. The CDR3 nucleotides read TGTGCCACCAGGGATAGCGGGGTAAGCACAGATACGCAGTATTTT. It translates to CATRDSGVSTDTQYF.

This clone appeared a few times. This rearrangement joins TRBV28 to TRBJ2-5; TRBD1 matches at 7 bases. CDR1 is MDHEN and CDR2 is SYDVKM in the germline V gene. The CDR3 has 12 residues. With 8 bases clipped from V and 5 bases from J, the junction kept 5 bases outside the gene matches. The CDR3 region is CASYRGRETQYF. DNA of the CDR3: TGTGCCAGCTACAGGGGTCGGGAGACCCAGTACTTC.

The rearrangement uses TRBV5-5 and TRBJ1-2, with 7 bases matching TRBD1. V dropped 0 bases and J dropped 4; count of bases not matched to a gene: 3. This CDR3 is 14 amino acids long. Germline V gene sequence: CDR1 SGHKS, CDR2 YYEKEE (reference sequence). In DNA, the CDR3 is TGTGCCAGCAGCTTGGCCAGGGGGGTCTATGGCTACACCTTC. It yields the protein CASSLARGVYGYTF.

The rearrangement joins TRBV6-5 to TRBJ1-2, with TRBD1 matching 7 bases. Trimming took 7 bases from V and 5 from J; bases not matched to a gene: 4. The CDR3 consists of 12 residues. Germline-derived CDR1 and CDR2 are MNHEY and SVGAGI. The chain's CDR3 is CASKRQGYGYTF. The CDR3 nucleotides read TGTGCCAGCAAACGACAGGGTTATGGCTACACCTTC.

This sequence joins TRBV7-8 and TRBJ1-2, with a possible D match to TRBD1 (5 bases). Trimming left V 1 base short and J 6 bases short, with 12 bases between. Germline assignment: CDR1 SGHVS and CDR2 FQNEAQ. The CDR3 contains 14 residues. DNA of the CDR3: TGTGCCAGCAGCTTAGTACCAGGGAGGGATGGCTACACCTTC. It codes for CASSLVPGRDGYTF.

The CDR3 sequence: CASSLSAGGHNEQFF. As DNA, the CDR3 is TGTGCCAGCAGCTTGTCAGCAGGGGGGCACAATGAGCAGTTCTTC. The chain uses TRBV5-4 and TRBJ2-1, with D perhaps TRBD1 (7 bases). V was clipped by 1 base and J by 5 bases, with 13 bases between them. The CDR3 covers 15 residues. Germline V gene lookup returns CDR1 SGHNT and CDR2 YYREEE (reference sequence).

The V call is TRBV19, the J call TRBJ1-2, with TRBD1 matching 10 bases. After removal of 3 bases from V and 7 bases from J, the junction contained 8 bases not matched to a gene. CDR1 is LNHDA, CDR2 SQIVND, per germline (reference sequence). This CDR3 region has 15 residues. CDR3 in amino acids: CASSMSGGTGAGYTF. The CDR3 coding sequence is TGTGCCAGTAGTATGAGTGGGGGGACAGGGGCTGGCTACACCTTC.

The chain is built from TRBV7-2 and TRBJ1-2, with D perhaps TRBD1 (6 bases). With 5 bases removed from V and 5 bases from J, the gap between germline ends came to 12 bases. CDR1 and CDR2 from the germline V gene are SGHTA and FQGNSA. The CDR3 has 13 residues. The CDR3 loop is CASSPRGLYGYTF. DNA for the CDR3: TGTGCCAGCAGCCCCAGGGGATTGTATGGCTACACCTTC.

The chain links TRBV7-3 to TRBJ2-1, with 11 bases matching TRBD2. The CDR3 extends over 15 amino acids. CDR1 is SGHTA, CDR2 FQGTGA, per germline. The junction had 5 bases not matched to a gene; V was cut back by 5 bases and J by 5 bases. The CDR3 sequence: CASSLLAGVDNEQFF. The CDR3 DNA reads TGTGCCAGCAGCCTACTAGCGGGGGTGGACAATGAGCAGTTCTTC. The complete variable domain, with remaining parts taken from reference TRBV7-3 and TRBJ2-1, reads GAGVSQTPSNKVTEKGKYVELRCDPISGHTALYWYRQSLGQGPEFLIYFQGTGAADDSGLPNDRFFAVRPEGSVSTLKIQRTERGDSAVYLCASSLLAGVDNEQFFGPGTRLTVL.

The chain recombines TRBV7-9 with TRBJ2-1; the match to TRBD1 covers 10 bases. The germline gives CDR1 SEHNR, CDR2 FQNEAQ (reference sequence). The CDR3 spans 16 residues. The junction had 8 bases not matched to a gene; V was cut back by 6 bases and J by 3 bases. Here the CDR3 DNA reads TGTGCCAGCAGTCCACGACAGGGGGCAAGCTACAATGAGCAGTTCTTC. Its protein is CASSPRQGASYNEQFF.